This is a list of T cell receptor beta chains from one sample in a study of cytomegalovirus exposure and HLA in healthy donors. Clones were sequenced by immunoSEQ multiplex PCR, and TCRdb holds only the in-frame ones, with some missing. There are some 95,000 clones in the sample; 55% to 75% occur only once, and about a sixth lies in the top ten. The sequenced sample consisted of PBMCs. The source is a woman aged 18 to 35 in good health and CMV-seropositive. The CDR3 runs from the conserved cysteine through the conserved F or W. The D gene is left open where the match is weak. Clone size is given for some rows only: seen once, a few or many times, or a class if the clone is expanded.

V gene,J gene,clone size,D gene,CDR3 protein,CDR3 DNA
TRBV6-5,TRBJ1-5,.,.,CASSLDRNSNQPQHF,TGTGCCAGCAGCCTAGACAGAAATAGCAATCAGCCCCAGCATTTT
TRBV11-1,TRBJ2-5,few,TRBD1,CASSLDRAETQYF,TGTGCCAGCAGCCTAGACAGGGCAGAGACCCAGTACTTC
TRBV28,TRBJ2-1,.,TRBD2,CASSPLGSGGNNEQFF,TGTGCCAGCAGTCCCCTGGGTAGCGGGGGGAACAATGAGCAGTTCTTC
TRBV5-5,TRBJ1-5,.,TRBD1,CASSLTGGERNQPQHF,TGTGCCAGCAGCTTGACAGGGGGCGAGCGCAATCAGCCCCAGCATTTT
TRBV18,TRBJ1-3,.,TRBD1,CASSRSQGGTGNTIYF,TGTGCCAGCTCACGCTCCCAGGGGGGAACTGGAAACACCATATATTTT
TRBV27,TRBJ2-1,.,.,CASSLPGGLYNEQFF,TGTGCCAGCAGTTTACCGGGGGGCCTATACAATGAGCAGTTCTTC
TRBV7-9,TRBJ2-2,.,TRBD2,CASSSPSGRNTGELFF,TGTGCCAGCAGCTCACCTAGCGGGAGGAACACCGGGGAGCTGTTTTTT
TRBV5-4,TRBJ2-7,few,TRBD1,CASRSSGGEQYF,TGTGCCAGCAGGTCGTCAGGGGGCGAGCAGTACTTC
TRBV9,TRBJ2-7,.,.,CASSVEPGSTYEQYF,TGTGCCAGCAGCGTAGAACCAGGTTCTACCTACGAGCAGTACTTC
TRBV28,TRBJ1-3,.,TRBD1,CASSPTGAFEGNTIYF,TGTGCCAGCAGTCCGACAGGGGCCTTCGAGGGAAACACCATATATTTT
TRBV4-3,TRBJ2-5,.,TRBD1,CASSHLPGQGSEETQYF,TGCGCCAGCAGCCATTTACCGGGACAGGGGTCCGAAGAGACCCAGTACTTC
TRBV19,TRBJ2-5,.,TRBD2,CASSPRTRIWEQETQYF,TGTGCCAGTAGTCCCCGGACTAGAATTTGGGAACAAGAGACCCAGTACTTC
TRBV6-6,TRBJ1-2,.,.,CASSIEGRGGGYTF,TGTGCCAGCAGCATAGAGGGCAGGGGTGGCGGCTACACCTTC
TRBV5-1,TRBJ2-7,few,TRBD1,CASSWRQGSEQYF,TGCGCCAGCAGCTGGAGACAGGGGAGCGAGCAGTACTTC
TRBV28,TRBJ1-3,.,.,CASSLSGQNTIYF,TGTGCCAGCAGTTTATCAGGACAAAACACCATATATTTT
TRBV28,TRBJ1-5,.,.,CAIRLVGGGNQPQHF,TGTGCCATCCGTCTCGTGGGTGGAGGCAATCAGCCCCAGCATTTT
TRBV10-3,TRBJ1-6,.,.,CAISGKGRPFDSPLHF,TGTGCCATCAGTGGAAAGGGGAGGCCGTTTGATTCACCCCTCCACTTT
TRBV7-8,TRBJ2-7,few,TRBD1,CASSLGDRAEQYF,TGTGCCAGCAGCTTAGGAGACAGGGCCGAGCAGTACTTC
TRBV7-3,TRBJ2-2,.,TRBD2,CASIRTSGNTGELFF,TGTGCCAGCATCCGGACTAGCGGTAACACCGGGGAGCTGTTTTTT
TRBV4-3,TRBJ1-6,.,TRBD1,CASSQRGQGGNSPLHF,TGCGCCAGCAGCCAACGGGGACAGGGTGGTAATTCACCCCTCCACTTT
TRBV7-6,TRBJ2-7,once,.,CASSPGQSYEQYF,TGTGCCAGCAGCCCCGGACAGTCCTACGAGCAGTACTTC
TRBV19,TRBJ2-5,.,.,CASSMGREGETQYF,TGTGCCAGTAGTATGGGCAGGGAAGGAGAGACCCAGTACTTC
TRBV9,TRBJ2-3,.,.,CASSLRMGTDTQYF,TGTGCCAGCAGCTTGCGGATGGGCACAGATACGCAGTATTTT
TRBV6-6,TRBJ2-7,.,.,CASTSDYEQYF,TGTGCCAGCACTAGCGACTACGAGCAGTACTTC
TRBV5-8,TRBJ1-2,.,TRBD1,CASRWTGRDGYTF,TGTGCCAGCAGGTGGACAGGGAGGGATGGCTACACCTTC
TRBV4-3,TRBJ2-5,few,.,CASTLGLQQETQYF,TGCGCCAGCACACTGGGGCTACAGCAAGAGACCCAGTACTTC
TRBV7-6,TRBJ2-1,.,.,CASSNRDNEQFF,TGTGCCAGCAGCAATCGGGACAATGAGCAGTTCTTC
TRBV6-1,TRBJ2-1,.,TRBD2,CASRYAGVTYNEQFF,TGTGCCAGCAGATACGCGGGAGTGACCTACAATGAGCAGTTCTTC
TRBV5-1,TRBJ1-6,.,TRBD1,CASSPGTGDSPLHF,TGCGCCAGCAGCCCCGGGACAGGGGATTCACCCCTCCACTTT
TRBV6-5,TRBJ2-7,.,.,CASSKAGYEQYF,TGTGCCAGCAGTAAGGCGGGCTACGAGCAGTACTTC
TRBV23-1,TRBJ1-5,.,.,CASSQTYSNQPQHF,TGCGCCAGCAGTCAAACTTATAGCAATCAGCCCCAGCATTTT
TRBV7-6,TRBJ2-7,.,TRBD2,CASSRGREGEQYF,TGTGCCAGCAGCCGGGGCAGGGAGGGCGAGCAGTACTTC
TRBV9,TRBJ2-7,.,.,CASSGGDTYEQYF,TGTGCCAGCAGCGGAGGCGATACCTACGAGCAGTACTTC
TRBV7-2,TRBJ2-7,.,.,CASSSARTYEQYF,TGTGCCAGCAGTTCAGCCAGGACCTACGAGCAGTACTTC
TRBV6-5,TRBJ1-2,.,TRBD1,CASSYSVTGGDGYTF,TGTGCCAGCAGTTACTCTGTGACAGGGGGTGATGGCTACACCTTC
TRBV7-2,TRBJ1-4,.,.,CATQGSTNEKLFF,TGTGCTACCCAGGGGTCAACTAATGAAAAACTGTTTTTT
TRBV6-1,TRBJ2-7,.,.,CASEAQTYEQYF,TGTGCCAGCGAGGCCCAGACCTACGAGCAGTACTTC
TRBV6-6,TRBJ1-1,.,.,CASSYSRTTEAFF,TGTGCCAGCAGTTACTCGAGAACCACTGAAGCTTTCTTT
TRBV18,TRBJ2-7,few,TRBD1,CASSRKTSGQGYEQYF,TGTGCCAGCTCACGAAAAACCAGCGGACAGGGCTACGAGCAGTACTTC
TRBV9,TRBJ1-6,.,.,CASSPLSSPNSPLHF,TGTGCCAGCAGCCCTCTAAGTTCCCCTAATTCACCCCTCCACTTT
TRBV19,TRBJ1-2,.,TRBD1,CASIPGQGFYGYTF,TGTGCCAGTATCCCGGGACAGGGGTTCTATGGCTACACCTTC
TRBV5-4,TRBJ2-1,.,TRBD1,CASSLRQGTYNEQFF,TGTGCCAGCAGCTTGAGACAGGGGACCTACAATGAGCAGTTCTTC
TRBV2,TRBJ1-2,once,TRBD1,CASMRDRSDYGYTF,TGTGCCAGCATGCGGGACAGGTCTGACTATGGCTACACCTTC
TRBV5-5,TRBJ1-5,.,.,CASSFRYSNQPQHF,TGTGCCAGCAGCTTTCGGTATAGCAATCAGCCCCAGCATTTT
TRBV6-1,TRBJ1-5,.,TRBD1,CASKVDRGYQPQHF,TGTGCCAGCAAAGTAGACAGGGGGTATCAGCCCCAGCATTTT
TRBV25-1,TRBJ2-3,once,TRBD1,CASSAPGQGAADTQYF,TGCGCCAGCAGTGCTCCGGGACAGGGGGCTGCAGATACGCAGTATTTT
TRBV7-9,TRBJ2-7,.,.,CSSSSATGAGQYF,TGTTCCAGCAGCTCAGCCACGGGAGCGGGGCAGTACTTC
TRBV5-6,TRBJ1-2,.,.,CASSFRQSYVGYTF,TGTGCCAGCAGCTTTAGACAGTCCTATGTAGGCTACACCTTC
TRBV13,TRBJ2-4,once,.,CASSFRTDKNIQYF,TGTGCCAGCAGCTTCAGGACAGACAAAAACATTCAGTACTTC
TRBV19,TRBJ1-2,many,TRBD1,CASSIDRDPLSGYTF,TGTGCCAGTAGTATCGACAGGGATCCCCTATCTGGCTACACCTTC
TRBV9,TRBJ1-5,.,.,CASSPGTPNQPQHF,TGTGCCAGCAGCCCAGGGACACCGAATCAGCCCCAGCATTTT
TRBV5-1,TRBJ2-3,.,.,CASTPLSTDTQYF,TGCGCCAGCACCCCCCTTAGCACAGATACGCAGTATTTT
TRBV4-3,TRBJ2-5,.,.,CASSQDGEGETQYF,TGCGCCAGCAGCCAAGACGGGGAAGGAGAGACCCAGTACTTC
TRBV7-2,TRBJ1-1,.,.,CASSFSMNTEAFF,TGTGCCAGCAGCTTTAGTATGAACACTGAAGCTTTCTTT
TRBV7-2,TRBJ1-1,.,TRBD1,CASSWGTANTEAFF,TGTGCCAGCAGCTGGGGGACAGCGAACACTGAAGCTTTCTTT
TRBV7-9,TRBJ1-1,.,TRBD1,CASSSPGQAYTEAFF,TGTGCCAGCAGCTCTCCGGGACAGGCCTACACTGAAGCTTTCTTT
TRBV5-3,TRBJ1-4,once,TRBD1,CARSLALGGGLGEKLFF,TGTGCCAGAAGCTTGGCCTTAGGAGGGGGCTTGGGTGAAAAACTGTTTTTT
TRBV7-2,TRBJ2-5,.,.,CASSPPRSGQYF,TGTGCCAGCAGCCCCCCTAGGAGTGGCCAGTACTTC